This TCR beta chain was identified during a study of blood T cell repertoires in COVID-19. Background on the study: Samples came from the United States, Italy and Spain, spanning acute and convalescent COVID-19. In each case, the material was cDNA or gDNA derived from T cells, B-cell-depleted T cells, or PBMCs.

In the authors' methods: Using reference gene primer amplification, nucleated cell counts were estimated. TCRdb keeps only in-frame clones here, not all; method: immunoSEQ multiplex PCR. V and J calls and clone size are given by that table; D and trimming were obtained from the DNA. The repertoire holds about 100,000 clones, 80% to 95% seen once, with approximately 2% in the top ten. Material: peripheral blood. The sequence derives from a man aged 45-65 years with active COVID-19.

The CDR3 nucleotides read TGTGCCAGCAGCTCTCCAGGGACAAATCAGCCCCAGCATTTT. It translates to CASSSPGTNQPQHF. The chain uses TRBV5-6 and TRBJ1-5, with D tentatively TRBD1 (6 bases). V was cut by 3 bases and J by 4 bases, with 11 bases left in between. Germline CDR1 is SGHDT and CDR2 is YYEEEE. CDR3 length: 14 amino acids.